Below, 27 T cell receptor beta chains from the same sample are listed, as sequenced in a study of T cells in Graves' hyperthyroidism and ophthalmopathy. From RNA transcripts, TCR beta CDR3 regions were amplified. Initially, a first-round RT-PCR of the TCR CDR3 employed the HTBI primer set. Using its own MiXCR run on the multiplex PCR reads, TCRdb lists one record per CDR3 protein. The data show around 190,000 distinct CDR3 sequences, about 17% seen once. The specimen was blood. The receptors originated from a woman aged 45 to 65 with Graves' hyperthyroidism.

This clonotype was recorded many times. This chain joins TRBV20-1 and TRBJ2-7; D possibly matches TRBD1 or TRBD2 (5 bases each). CDR1 and CDR2 (germline): DFQATT, SNEGSKA (reference sequence). The ends were cut back, 6 bases at V and 6 bases at J, with 15 bases in the middle. This CDR3 contains 12 residues. CDR3 DNA: TGCAGTGCCTTGGGGGTCGGGGTCGAGCAGTACTTC. Translated: CSALGVGVEQYF.

Comments on this clonotype: The conserved closing phenylalanine or tryptophan is absent in this CDR3, likely reflecting a read error. J is TRBJ1-3 and V is TRBV9; TRBD1 is a possible D gene (6 bases). V was clipped by 4 bases and J by 2 bases, with 10 bases between them. This CDR3 spans 14 amino acids. Germline values: CDR1 SGDLS, CDR2 YYNGEE. Here the CDR3 DNA reads TGTGCCAGCAGCTCCGGGGGGCCTGGAAACACCATATATTCT. Translation gives CASSSGGPGNTIYS.

At least ten counts were recorded for this clonotype. The chain is built from TRBV18 and TRBJ1-5; the match to TRBD1 covers 8 bases. This CDR3 contains 15 residues. V shed 5 bases, J shed 0 bases, and the junction held 3 bases outside the gene matches. Germline assignment: CDR1 KGHSH and CDR2 LQKENI. Here the CDR3 reads CASSKDRGSNQPQHF. CDR3 DNA: TGTGCCAGCTCAAAAGACAGGGGTAGCAATCAGCCCCAGCATTTT.

In its sample, this clonotype was seen many times. The CDR3 region has the DNA TGTGCCAGCAGCTTAGGGGAATACACTAATTCACCCCTCCACTTT. Encoded protein: CASSLGEYTNSPLHF. This chain connects TRBV7-9 to TRBJ1-6; D unclear. V shed 1 base and J shed 6 bases, with 10 bases lying between them. Looked up from germline, CDR1 is SEHNR and CDR2 is FQNEAQ (reference sequence). The CDR3 is 15 amino acids.

This clonotype was detected many times. The chain carries TRBV7-8 and TRBJ1-1; possibly TRBD1 for D (5 bases). CDR1 and CDR2 (germline): SGHVS, FQNEAQ. V was shortened by 0 bases and J by 0 bases, with 8 bases between the two germline ends. This CDR3 is 15 amino acids long. CDR3: CASSLAEGLNTEAFF. In DNA form, the CDR3 reads TGTGCCAGCAGCTTAGCCGAGGGGTTGAACACTGAAGCTTTCTTT.

This clonotype was seen more than once but under ten times. The CDR3 nucleotides are TGTGCCAGCAGTTACAACCGGGAAAAGCAGTTCTTC. Its protein is CASSYNREKQFF. This chain uses TRBV6-2 or TRBV6-3 with TRBJ2-1, with D possibly matching TRBD2 (5 bases). V lost 2 bases to trimming and J lost 11 bases, with 10 bases between them. The CDR3 extends over 12 amino acids. Germline CDR1 is MNHEY and CDR2 is SVGEGT.

This clonotype was recorded many times. The CDR3 here is CASTRGGSNYGYTF. Here the CDR3 DNA reads TGTGCCAGCACCCGGGGAGGATCTAACTATGGCTACACCTTC. The chain combines TRBV12-3 or TRBV12-4 with TRBJ1-2, with D unclear. The V gene lost 7 bases and the J gene lost 0 bases, with 12 bases spanning the gap. The CDR3 runs to 14 residues.

This clonotype occurred many times. V gene TRBV12-3 or TRBV12-4 combines with J gene TRBJ1-2, with 8 bases that match TRBD1. The CDR3 spans 15 residues. The J segment lost 2 bases and the V segment lost 5 bases, leaving 7 bases of the junction unmatched. CDR3 nucleotide sequence: TGTGCCAGCAGTATAGGGTGGACAGGGAACTATGGCTACACCTTC. Translation gives CASSIGWTGNYGYTF.

This chain links TRBV2 with TRBJ1-5, with D unclear. The CDR3 sequence is 15 residues long. V was pared by 2 bases and J by 2 bases, with 10 bases between. In germline, CDR1 is SNHLY, CDR2 FYNNEI. CDR3 loop: CASSEQVWGNQPQHF. In DNA, the CDR3 is TGTGCCAGCAGTGAACAAGTCTGGGGCAATCAGCCCCAGCATTTT.

This clonotype was detected many times. The CDR3 DNA sequence: TGTGCCAGCAGCTGGGGGGGCCTAGGCGCTGAAGCTTTCTTT. This translates into CASSWGGLGAEAFF. This chain connects TRBV7-8 to TRBJ1-1; the D gene is possibly TRBD1 (6 bases). CDR1 and CDR2 (germline): SGHVS, FQNEAQ. Deletions cut 4 bases from V and 6 bases from J, with 15 bases between. The CDR3 has 14 residues. Complete variable domain (other parts from reference TRBV7-8 and TRBJ1-1): GAGVSQSPRYKVAKRGQDVALRCDPISGHVSLFWYQQALGQGPEFLTYFQNEAQLDKSGLPSDRFFAERPEGSVSTLKIQRTQQEDSAVYLCASSWGGLGAEAFFGQGTRLTVV.

The rearrangement uses TRBV9 and TRBJ2-1; no definite D call. Trimming pared 3 bases from V and 0 bases from J, leaving 10 bases between. The length of the CDR3 is 15 residues. Germline V lookup: CDR1 SGDLS, CDR2 YYNGEE. In nucleotides, the CDR3 is TGTGCCAGCAGCGAGGCTTCCAGCTCCTACAATGAGCAGTTCTTC. Its protein is CASSEASSSYNEQFF.

At least ten counts were recorded for this clonotype. The CDR3 coding sequence is TGTGCCAGCATTCACCCCCGGAATCTCGGCGGGGAGCTGTTTTTT. Translation gives CASIHPRNLGGELFF. This chain joins TRBV6-1 and TRBJ2-2, with D unclear. Germline CDR1 and CDR2: MNHNS and SASEGT. The CDR3 is made up of 15 amino acids. The V gene lost 7 bases and the J gene lost 7 bases, with 19 bases spanning the gap.

This clonotype has a count of ten or more. The chain recombines TRBV5-5 with TRBJ2-5; no reliable D call. Looked up from germline, CDR1 is SGHKS and CDR2 is YYEKEE (reference sequence). V was trimmed by 2 bases and J by 2 bases, leaving 10 bases between them. The CDR3 runs to 14 residues. In DNA form, the CDR3 reads TGTGCCAGCAGCTTCCAGGTCCTGCAAGAGACCCAGTACTTC. This translates into CASSFQVLQETQYF. Complete variable domain (other parts from reference TRBV5-5 and TRBJ2-5): DAGVTQSPTHLIKTRGQQVTLRCSPISGHKSVSWYQQVLGQGPQFIFQYYEKEERGRGNFPDRFSARQFPNYSSELNVNALLLGDSALYLCASSFQVLQETQYFGPGTRLLVL.

This clonotype was found many times. This sequence joins TRBV19 and TRBJ2-1; D is undetermined. Per germline, CDR1 LNHDA and CDR2 SQIVND (reference sequence). Deletions cut 3 bases from V and 6 bases from J, with 9 bases between. The CDR3 has 13 amino acids. The DNA of the CDR3 is TGTGCCAGTAGTATTACCACCTTCAATGAGCAGTTCTTC. Its translation: CASSITTFNEQFF.

This clonotype showed up many times. This rearrangement joins TRBV7-8 to TRBJ1-6, with D uncertain. This CDR3 spans 14 amino acids. The germline V gene has CDR1 SGHVS and CDR2 FQNEAQ. V was cut by 2 bases and J by 2 bases, with 4 bases left in between. The CDR3 region has the DNA TGTGCCAGCAGCTTACGTACCTATAATTCACCCCTCCACTTT. Its translation is CASSLRTYNSPLHF.

This clonotype appeared many times. CDR3 residues: CASSPTTGTYQETQYF. The CDR3 DNA reads TGTGCCAGCTCACCCACGACAGGGACGTACCAAGAGACCCAGTACTTC. The chain carries TRBV18 and TRBJ2-5; 7 bases are shared with TRBD1. The germline V gene encodes CDR1 KGHSH and CDR2 LQKENI. The CDR3 runs to 16 residues. V shed 3 bases, J shed 0 bases, and the junction held 7 bases outside the gene matches.

Ten or more counts support this clonotype. This chain joins TRBV7-9 and TRBJ1-5, with a possible D match to TRBD1 (6 bases). Trimming took off 4 bases at V and 3 bases at J, with 13 bases between the two ends. From germline, CDR1 is SEHNR and CDR2 FQNEAQ (reference sequence). The CDR3 extends over 15 amino acids. The DNA for the CDR3 is TGTGCCAGCAGCTCCGGGGGGGGGCCCAATCAGCCCCAGCATTTT. Its protein product is CASSSGGGPNQPQHF.

This clonotype was detected ten times or more. The chain employs TRBV12-3 or TRBV12-4 and TRBJ2-5, with D tentatively TRBD2 (6 bases). Trimming left V 4 bases short and J 0 bases short, with 9 bases between. The CDR3 totals 14 residues. CDR3 sequence (DNA): TGTGCCAGCAGTTGGGGGACTGACCAAGAGACCCAGTACTTC. Its translation is CASSWGTDQETQYF.

This clonotype occurred many times. This sequence joins TRBV7-2 and TRBJ1-6; a weak D match, TRBD1 (5 bases). This CDR3 spans 13 amino acids. V lost 4 bases to trimming and J lost 11 bases, with 12 bases between them. Germline V gives CDR1 SGHTA, CDR2 FQGNSA. Here the CDR3 reads CASSSDIFAPLHF. The CDR3 nucleotides read TGTGCCAGCAGCTCGGACATATTTGCACCCCTCCACTTT.

This clonotype was seen at least ten times. This rearrangement joins TRBV11-1 to TRBJ1-4; maybe TRBD1 (5 bases). Germline CDR1 reads SGHAT; CDR2 reads FQDESV (reference sequence). CDR3 size: 14 residues. The V and J ends lost 5 bases and 5 bases respectively, with 12 bases between them. CDR3 residues: CASSHRDGNEKLFF. DNA for the CDR3: TGTGCCAGCAGCCACCGGGACGGGAATGAAAAACTGTTTTTT.

This clonotype appeared many times. DNA for the CDR3: TGTGCCAGCAGCGGCCGGGGGGACCTTCTTTACAATGAGCAGTTCTTC. It encodes CASSGRGDLLYNEQFF. J is TRBJ2-1 and V is TRBV5-5; TRBD2 matches 7 bases. The CDR3 consists of 16 residues. Germline assignment: CDR1 SGHKS and CDR2 YYEKEE (reference sequence). V was pared by 4 bases and J by 4 bases, with 11 bases of the junction left unmatched.

This clonotype was recorded at least ten times. The chain recombines TRBV29-1 with TRBJ1-2, with 10 bases that match TRBD1. With V trimmed by 2 bases and J by 7 bases, 4 bases remained unmatched. The length of the CDR3 is 13 residues. Germline loops: CDR1 SQVTM, CDR2 ANQGSEA. DNA for the CDR3: TGCAGCGTTGAACGAGGGACAGGGGCTGGCTACACCTTC. Residues: CSVERGTGAGYTF.

In its sample, this clonotype was seen many times. The J gene is TRBJ2-7, the V gene TRBV2; weak D call: TRBD1 (6 bases). The CDR3 is 14 residues long. V lost 6 bases, J lost 5 bases, and 17 bases lay in between. Germline values: CDR1 SNHLY, CDR2 FYNNEI. CDR3 amino acids: CASRYKQGFDEQYF. The DNA for the CDR3 is TGTGCCAGCAGGTACAAGCAGGGGTTCGACGAGCAGTACTTC.

This clonotype was recorded many times. The V call is TRBV6-4, the J call TRBJ1-5; D unresolved. V was cut by 4 bases and J by 5 bases, with 9 bases left in between. The CDR3 consists of 13 residues. Per the germline V gene, CDR1 is MRHNA and CDR2 is SNTAGT. The CDR3 nucleotides read TGTGCCAGCAGTGGGGAGAGAGATCAGCCCCAGCATTTT. Protein sequence: CASSGERDQPQHF.

This clonotype was picked up many times. The chain links TRBV5-1 to TRBJ1-4; D is unclear. Germline V lookup: CDR1 SGHRS, CDR2 YFSETQ. CDR3 length equals 15 residues. The V and J ends lost 0 bases and 4 bases respectively, with 10 bases between them. The CDR3: CASSLGGQYNEKLFF. The CDR3 DNA is TGCGCCAGCAGCTTGGGAGGGCAGTATAATGAAAAACTGTTTTTT.

In its sample, this clonotype was seen a few times. The CDR3 spells CSALRTGVSYNSPLHF. The DNA for the CDR3 is TGCAGTGCACTTAGGACAGGGGTGTCCTATAATTCACCCCTCCACTTT. The V gene is TRBV20-1, the J gene TRBJ1-6; 9 bases line up with TRBD1. After removal of 6 bases from V and 1 base from J, the junction contained 7 bases not matched to a gene. Germline-derived CDR1 and CDR2 are DFQATT and SNEGSKA (reference sequence). The CDR3 spans 16 residues.

The chain couples TRBV7-3 to TRBJ2-2; TRBD1 agrees at 8 bases. J lost 6 bases, V lost 3 bases, and 6 bases had no gene match. Germline CDR1 is SGHTA and CDR2 is FQGTGA. CDR3 length: 15 residues. The DNA for the CDR3 is TGTGCCAGCAGCTTTGTCCCGGGACAGGCCGGGGAGCTGTTTTTT. Translating gives CASSFVPGQAGELFF.